These 28 T cell receptor beta chains came from one sample sequenced in a study of T cell responses to AZD1222 COVID-19 vaccine. The protocol was immunoSEQ multiplex PCR, while the TCRdb copy is restricted to in-frame clones and leaves out a portion. This sample has roughly 180,000 clones; roughly nine tenths occur once, and the top ten carry 1.5% to 2%. This specimen consisted of peripheral blood, obtained on day 0 of AZD1222 vaccination. The receptors here all came from an adult in good health.

The chain carries TRBV5-1 and TRBJ2-3; 7 bases match TRBD2. V was clipped by 7 bases and J by 0 bases; unmatched bases: 5. Germline assignment: CDR1 SGHRS and CDR2 YFSETQ. CDR3 size: 14 residues. The DNA of the CDR3 is TGCGCCAGCCGAAGCGGGGAGAGCACAGATACGCAGTATTTT. Residues: CASRSGESTDTQYF.

The chain recombines TRBV7-9 with TRBJ1-1; no clear D gene. The CDR3 covers 12 residues. The germline CDR1 and CDR2 sequences are SEHNR and FQNEAQ (reference sequence). V shed 5 bases and J shed 1 base, with 5 bases lying between them. CDR3 DNA sequence: TGTGCCAGCAGCCATCAGAACACTGAAGCTTTCTTT. Its translation: CASSHQNTEAFF.

The sample holds one count of this clone. This chain connects TRBV12-3 or TRBV12-4 to TRBJ1-2, with D hard to call. The V and J ends lost 7 bases and 6 bases respectively, with 6 bases between them. This CDR3 is built from 10 residues. Here the CDR3 reads CASTTDGYTF. The CDR3 bases are TGTGCCAGCACCACAGATGGCTACACCTTC.

This sequence joins TRBV5-8 and TRBJ2-1; TRBD2 matches 9 bases. CDR1 and CDR2 (germline): SGHTS, YDEGEE. The CDR3 sequence is 15 residues long. With V trimmed by 0 bases and J by 6 bases, 4 bases remained unmatched. The chain's CDR3 is CASSLGAGGLNEQFF. CDR3 nucleotides: TGTGCCAGCAGCTTGGGAGCGGGGGGCCTCAATGAGCAGTTCTTC.

The J gene is TRBJ1-2, the V gene TRBV12-3 or TRBV12-4; no clear D gene. The length of the CDR3 is 12 residues. V was trimmed by 2 bases and J by 5 bases, leaving 6 bases between them. DNA of the CDR3: TGTGCCAGCAGTTTAAGCGAGTATGGCTACACCTTC. It translates to CASSLSEYGYTF.

This sequence joins TRBV3-1 (or the pseudogene TRBV3-2) and TRBJ2-1; 9 bases fit TRBD2. The CDR3 is 17 amino acids. V gave up 4 bases and J gave up 0 bases; unmatched junction bases: 7. Germline V gene lookup returns CDR1 LGHDT and CDR2 YNNKEL (reference sequence). The CDR3 here is CASSPGTSRSSYNEQFF. As DNA, the CDR3 is TGTGCCAGCAGCCCCGGGACTAGCAGGAGCTCCTACAATGAGCAGTTCTTC.

The V call is TRBV24-1, the J call TRBJ2-1; TRBD2 matches at 9 bases. Germline assignment: CDR1 KGHDR and CDR2 SFDVKD. With V trimmed by 9 bases and J by 0 bases, 2 bases remained unmatched. The CDR3 sequence is 14 residues long. Here the CDR3 reads CATGGGASYNEQFF. The CDR3 DNA reads as TGTGCCACCGGCGGGGGGGCCTCCTACAATGAGCAGTTCTTC.

V is TRBV7-2 and J is TRBJ2-4; D might be TRBD2 (6 bases). The CDR3 length is 15 residues. Germline CDR1 SGHTA, CDR2 FQGNSA. V was pared by 4 bases and J by 2 bases, with 12 bases between. CDR3 nucleotide sequence: TGTGCCAGCAGCTCGGGAGCCTTTTCCAAAAACATTCAGTACTTC. Residues: CASSSGAFSKNIQYF.

CDR3 loop: CASSQGGGSTDTQYF. DNA for the CDR3: TGTGCCAGCAGCCAAGGTGGAGGTAGCACAGATACGCAGTATTTT. V usage is TRBV3-1 (or the pseudogene TRBV3-2) and J usage is TRBJ2-3; maybe TRBD2 (5 bases). Trimming removed 1 base from V and 0 bases from J, with 8 bases in between. CDR1 LGHDT and CDR2 YNNKEL come from the germline V gene (reference sequence). The CDR3 spans 15 residues.

The DNA of the CDR3 is TGTGCCAGCAGTTATGCTTCATCTTACGAGCAGTACTTC. Its translation is CASSYASSYEQYF. The chain couples TRBV7-2 to TRBJ2-7; D remains unclear. The CDR3 covers 13 residues. Germline lookup yields CDR1 SGHTA and CDR2 FQGNSA. V shed 6 bases and J shed 4 bases, with 13 bases lying between them.

The chain is built from TRBV6-2 or TRBV6-3 and TRBJ2-7; D is unclear. With 4 bases removed from V and 0 bases from J, the gap between germline ends came to 1 base. The germline V gene encodes CDR1 MNHEY and CDR2 SVGEGT. The CDR3 sequence is 11 residues long. CDR3 nucleotides: TGTGCCAGCAGTTTCTCCTACGAGCAGTACTTC. Protein sequence: CASSFSYEQYF.

The chain carries TRBV7-3 and TRBJ2-3; 7 nucleotides match TRBD2. The V and J ends lost 3 bases and 2 bases, in that order; junction bases with no gene match: 5. CDR3 length: 15 amino acids. Germline-derived CDR1 and CDR2 are SGHTA and FQGTGA. The CDR3 region is CASSFLAALTDTQYF. In DNA form, the CDR3 reads TGTGCCAGCAGCTTTCTAGCGGCACTCACAGATACGCAGTATTTT.

The rearrangement links TRBV20-1 to TRBJ1-1; D is unclear. The CDR3 has 10 amino acids. V was trimmed by 4 bases and J by 7 bases, leaving 7 bases between them. Germline values: CDR1 DFQATT, CDR2 SNEGSKA (reference sequence). In DNA, the CDR3 is TGCAGTGCTATGCGACTTGAAGCTTTCTTT. It specifies CSAMRLEAFF.

J is TRBJ1-4 and V is TRBV25-1; 8 bases are shared with TRBD1. V lost 5 bases and J lost 5; bases outside the gene matches: 10. Per the germline V gene, CDR1 is MGHDK and CDR2 is SYGVNS. This CDR3 contains 16 residues. The CDR3 sequence is CASSNLRTGRNEKLFF. CDR3 DNA: TGTGCCAGCAGTAACCTGAGGACAGGGCGGAATGAAAAACTGTTTTTT.

The chain recombines TRBV6-5 with TRBJ1-2, with unresolved D. The ends were cut back, 2 bases at V and 2 bases at J, with 9 bases in the middle. The CDR3 runs 14 residues. Germline-derived CDR1 and CDR2 are MNHEY and SVGAGI. The DNA for the CDR3 is TGTGCCAGCAGTTACAGGAACGGCAACTATGGCTACACCTTC. This codes for CASSYRNGNYGYTF.

The chain uses TRBV6-2 or TRBV6-3 and TRBJ2-7, with TRBD1 matching over 8 bases. V trimming: 0 bases; J trimming: 1 base; junction bases outside the gene matches: 8. This CDR3 contains 17 residues. Germline V gene data show CDR1 as MNHEY and CDR2 as SVGEGT. The CDR3 sequence: CASSYSSGQGSSYEQYF. CDR3 in DNA: TGTGCCAGCAGTTACTCGAGTGGACAGGGTTCATCCTACGAGCAGTACTTC.

V gene TRBV27 combines with J gene TRBJ1-1; D is uncertain. V lost 5 bases to trimming and J lost 3 bases, with 10 bases between them. Per germline, CDR1 MNHEY and CDR2 SMNVEV (reference sequence). This CDR3 spans 13 amino acids. In nucleotides, the CDR3 is TGTGCCAGCAGTCATATGTGGGACACTGAAGCTTTCTTT. Protein: CASSHMWDTEAFF.

This clone was detected only once. The chain has TRBV7-2 and TRBJ1-6; tentative D call: TRBD1 (6 bases). Germline CDR1 is SGHTA and CDR2 is FQGNSA. The ends were cut back, 2 bases at V and 9 bases at J, with 14 bases in the middle. The CDR3 contains 15 residues. CDR3 sequence reads: CASSLKGGDGSPLHF. CDR3 sequence (DNA): TGTGCCAGCAGCTTAAAAGGGGGGGACGGTTCACCCCTCCACTTT.

The chain combines TRBV6-1 with TRBJ1-2, with TRBD1 identical over 7 bases. The germline V gene has CDR1 MNHNS and CDR2 SASEGT. Losses at the gene ends were 3 bases for V and 2 bases for J; bases not matched to a gene: 6. The CDR3 has 15 residues. In DNA, the CDR3 is TGTGCCAGCAGTGATCACCAACAGGGGAACTATGGCTACACCTTC. Translating gives CASSDHQQGNYGYTF.

This chain links TRBV7-2 with TRBJ2-7; TRBD1 or TRBD2 may be the D gene (5 bases each). V dropped 4 bases and J dropped 2 bases, with 12 bases sitting between them. The germline V gene encodes CDR1 SGHTA and CDR2 FQGNSA. This CDR3 has 14 amino acids. CDR3 nucleotide sequence: TGTGCCAGCAGCTCGGGACCAACACCCTACGAGCAGTACTTC. The encoded protein is CASSSGPTPYEQYF.

This chain links TRBV9 with TRBJ2-1; tentative D call: TRBD2 (5 bases). Trimming removed 2 bases from V and 10 bases from J, with 10 bases in between. The length of the CDR3 is 12 residues. Germline V lookup: CDR1 SGDLS, CDR2 YYNGEE. The CDR3 here is CASSVRGKEQFF. CDR3 DNA: TGTGCCAGCAGCGTCAGAGGGAAGGAGCAGTTCTTC.

This clone occurred once. V gene TRBV28 combines with J gene TRBJ1-3; the match to TRBD1 covers 7 bases. Germline CDR1 reads MDHEN; CDR2 reads SYDVKM. J gave up 2 bases and V 5 bases, and 9 bases lay outside the gene matches. CDR3 length: 16 amino acids. Here the CDR3 DNA reads TGTGCCAGCAGTATACCAGACAGGGCGCCTGGAAACACCATATATTTT. Encoded protein: CASSIPDRAPGNTIYF.

V usage is TRBV10-3 and J usage is TRBJ2-2, with 11 bases identical to TRBD1. Per germline, CDR1 ENHRY and CDR2 SYGVKD. V gave up 10 bases and J gave up 6 bases; unmatched junction bases: 7. CDR3 size: 14 residues. CDR3 sequence: CASNPGQGAGELFF. CDR3 DNA sequence: TGTGCCAGCAATCCGGGACAGGGGGCCGGGGAGCTGTTTTTT.

This rearrangement joins TRBV19 to TRBJ1-2, with TRBD1 matching over 8 bases. CDR1 LNHDA and CDR2 SQIVND come from the germline V gene (reference sequence). This CDR3 has 15 amino acids. V was pared by 5 bases and J by 4 bases, with 9 bases of the junction left unmatched. This chain's CDR3 is CASSLPRTGTYGYTF. Here the CDR3 DNA reads TGTGCCAGTAGTTTACCCCGGACAGGGACCTATGGCTACACCTTC.

V usage is TRBV6-2 or TRBV6-3 and J usage is TRBJ2-2; weak D call: TRBD1 (6 bases). Per germline, CDR1 MNHEY and CDR2 SVGEGT. Deletions cut 6 bases from V and 3 bases from J, with 14 bases between. The CDR3 totals 15 residues. CDR3 sequence (DNA): TGTGCCAGCAGCGACCGAGACAGGTACACCGGGGAGCTGTTTTTT. This encodes CASSDRDRYTGELFF.

The chain employs TRBV2 and TRBJ2-2; 8 positions match TRBD1. This CDR3 region has 14 residues. Per germline, CDR1 SNHLY and CDR2 FYNNEI. V lost 5 bases to trimming and J lost 7 bases; unmatched junction nucleotides: 6. CDR3 amino acids: CASSPDRADGELFF. The CDR3 DNA is TGTGCCAGCAGTCCGGACAGGGCGGACGGGGAGCTGTTTTTT.

This sequence joins TRBV5-1 and TRBJ1-1; TRBD1 matches 7 bases. The CDR3 length is 13 residues. In germline, CDR1 is SGHRS, CDR2 YFSETQ. Trimming removed 7 bases from V and 0 bases from J; junction bases left unmatched: 3. The CDR3 bases are TGCGCCAGCGCGCAGGGGGTGAACACTGAAGCTTTCTTT. Residues: CASAQGVNTEAFF.

The V and J genes are TRBV25-1 and TRBJ1-1, with D perhaps TRBD1 (5 bases). Germline loops: CDR1 MGHDK, CDR2 SYGVNS. V lost 4 bases to trimming and J lost 5 bases, with 11 bases between them. The CDR3 loop spans 13 amino acids. The CDR3 nucleotides read TGTGCCAGCAGTGTATTTGCAGGGACTGAAGCTTTCTTT. It translates to CASSVFAGTEAFF.